This T cell receptor beta chain was documented in a study of vaccination effects on CD4 cells after COVID-19. Sequencing used immunoSEQ multiplex PCR; TCRdb keeps in-frame clones, though not all of them. The sample has approximately 47,000 clones; under 80% are singletons. In this sample, this clone turned up a few times. Its antigen is undetermined. When more than 9 days of culture had elapsed, CD4+ T cells were isolated. All participants had two doses of either the BNT162b2 or mRNA-1273 vaccine. Study-wide results and caveats: Marked clonal contraction of infection- and vaccine-induced clones was seen late after vaccination. No early post-infection timepoints were available in the study, which also included few convalescent patients.

The receptor was isolated from a human donor who received a COVID-19 vaccine. The input for sequencing was CD4+ T cells from PBMCs cultured without peptide, taken after COVID-19 vaccination.

The CDR3 nucleotides are TGTGCCAGCAGTGACAGGACTAGCGGGAGGGGCAATGAGCAGTTCTTC. Protein product: CASSDRTSGRGNEQFF. J is TRBJ2-1 and V is TRBV6-4; 15 bases align to TRBD2. The V and J ends lost 2 bases and 6 bases, in that order; junction bases with no gene match: 2. In germline, CDR1 is MRHNA, CDR2 SNTAGT. The CDR3 is 16 amino acids.